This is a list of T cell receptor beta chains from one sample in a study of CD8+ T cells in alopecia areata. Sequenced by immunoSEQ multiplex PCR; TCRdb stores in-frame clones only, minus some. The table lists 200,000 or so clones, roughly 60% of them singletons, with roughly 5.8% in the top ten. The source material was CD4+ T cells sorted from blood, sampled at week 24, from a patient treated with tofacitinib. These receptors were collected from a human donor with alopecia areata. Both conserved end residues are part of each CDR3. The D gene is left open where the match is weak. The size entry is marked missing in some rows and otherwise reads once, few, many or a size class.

TGTGCCAGCAGGGATAACTATGGCTACACCTTC,CASRDNYGYTF,TRBJ1-2,NA,few,TRBV19
TGCAGCGTTGCACTAGCGGGAGACGGCAATGAGCAGTTCTTC,CSVALAGDGNEQFF,TRBJ2-1,TRBD2,NA,TRBV29-1
TGCGCCAGCAGCAGAATGACAGCTAACTATGGCTACACCTTC,CASSRMTANYGYTF,TRBJ1-2,NA,NA,TRBV4-1
TGTGCCAGCAGTTACTCGGCAGGGGGCTTCTATGGCTACACCTTC,CASSYSAGGFYGYTF,TRBJ1-2,TRBD1,once,TRBV6-6
TGTGCCAGCAGCCCCCGACAGGGAGGAACGTCCGGGGAGCTGTTTTTT,CASSPRQGGTSGELFF,TRBJ2-2,NA,NA,TRBV7-2
TGTGCCAGCAGCGTTACCGGGACAGGTCAAGAGACCCAGTACTTC,CASSVTGTGQETQYF,TRBJ2-5,TRBD1,NA,TRBV9
TGTGCCAGCAGCTTAGGACTAGCGGGAGGCACCCATGAGCAGTTCTTC,CASSLGLAGGTHEQFF,TRBJ2-1,TRBD2,NA,TRBV7-8
TGTGCCAGCAGTGAAGACGGTGTAGGGCAGCCCCAGCATTTT,CASSEDGVGQPQHF,TRBJ1-5,NA,NA,TRBV2
TGCGCCAGCAGCTTGGTATACAGGAACGGGGCCAACGTCCTGACTTTC,CASSLVYRNGANVLTF,TRBJ2-6,NA,NA,TRBV5-1
TGTGCCAGCAGCTTAGGAGTAGTCGGACCACAAGAGACCCAGTACTTC,CASSLGVVGPQETQYF,TRBJ2-5,NA,NA,TRBV7-9
TGCAGCGTTGAAGATCAACTAGCGGGTCAAGAGACCCAGTACTTC,CSVEDQLAGQETQYF,TRBJ2-5,TRBD2,few,TRBV29-1
TGTGCCAGCAGCTTAACGGGGACCAGGAGCTCCCTCCATGGCTACACCTTC,CASSLTGTRSSLHGYTF,TRBJ1-2,NA,once,TRBV7-8
TGTGCCAGCAACCCTGCTTACGGAGATGAAAAACTGTTTTTT,CASNPAYGDEKLFF,TRBJ1-4,NA,NA,TRBV2
TGTGCCAGCTCACCATCCGGACAGGGCCTCCCCCAGCATTTT,CASSPSGQGLPQHF,TRBJ1-5,TRBD1,NA,TRBV18
TGTGCCAGCAGCGTAGAAGGTAGCGACACCGGGGAGCTGTTTTTT,CASSVEGSDTGELFF,TRBJ2-2,NA,NA,TRBV9
TGTGCCAGCAGCCCCCTACCCTCAGGGGGCCTCTATGGCTACACCTTC,CASSPLPSGGLYGYTF,TRBJ1-2,TRBD1,many,TRBV9
TGCAGTGACAGGGGCCCCTACGAGCAGTACTTC,CSDRGPYEQYF,TRBJ2-7,TRBD1,few,TRBV20-1
TGTGCCAGCAGCTTTACCGGACAGGGGCCCTACGAGCAGTACTTC,CASSFTGQGPYEQYF,TRBJ2-7,TRBD1,NA,TRBV9
TGTGCCAGCAGTTTGACGGGACAGGGGAATTATGGCTACACCTTC,CASSLTGQGNYGYTF,TRBJ1-2,TRBD1,NA,TRBV28
TGTGCCAGCAGGTTTACTAGCTACAATGAGCAGTTCTTC,CASRFTSYNEQFF,TRBJ2-1,NA,few,TRBV7-8
TGTGCCAGCAGCTTAGCCCGAGGGGGCGGCAACTATGGCTACACCTTC,CASSLARGGGNYGYTF,TRBJ1-2,TRBD1,NA,TRBV7-2
TGCGCCAGCAGCCCCGGACAGACCTATGGCTACACCTTC,CASSPGQTYGYTF,TRBJ1-2,NA,NA,TRBV5-1
TGCAGCGTTCCTGGCAGGGCACGGTACAATGAGCAGTTCTTC,CSVPGRARYNEQFF,TRBJ2-1,NA,NA,TRBV29-1
TGCGCCAGCAGCGGATCACAGGGTCCGGGGGAGCTGTTTTTT,CASSGSQGPGELFF,TRBJ2-2,NA,NA,TRBV5-1
TGTGCCATCACCAGACCCGATATGAACGAGCAGTACTTC,CAITRPDMNEQYF,TRBJ2-7,NA,NA,TRBV10-3
TGTGCCAGCAGTTCAGGAGGGAGTGGTGCCTACAATGAGCAGTTCTTC,CASSSGGSGAYNEQFF,TRBJ2-1,NA,NA,TRBV6-4
TGCGCCAGCAGCCAAGAACAGCGTAATGAAAAACTGTTTTTT,CASSQEQRNEKLFF,TRBJ1-4,NA,NA,TRBV4-3
TGTGCCAGCAGCTTAGAGTTGGGGGGTCCCCTCCACTTT,CASSLELGGPLHF,TRBJ1-6,NA,NA,TRBV11-2
TGTGCCAGCAGGCACTTAGCTAGCGGGGGTTTTTCCTACAATGAGCAGTTCTTC,CASRHLASGGFSYNEQFF,TRBJ2-1,TRBD2,NA,TRBV2
TGTGCCAGCAGCGTACACACAGGGGGAGACACCGGGGAGCTGTTTTTT,CASSVHTGGDTGELFF,TRBJ2-2,TRBD1,NA,TRBV9
TGTGCCTGGAGAACGGACGTAGGGGAAAAACTGTTTTTT,CAWRTDVGEKLFF,TRBJ1-4,NA,NA,TRBV30
TGTGCCAGCAGTTCGGACAGTGCAACTAATGAAAAACTGTTTTTT,CASSSDSATNEKLFF,TRBJ1-4,NA,NA,TRBV5-4
TGTGCCAGCAGAACCACAGGGATAGCTTTCTTT,CASRTTGIAFF,TRBJ1-1,NA,NA,TRBV6-4
TGTGCCAGCAGCCAAGACGGTAGCGGGAGGGCCGATACGCAGTATTTT,CASSQDGSGRADTQYF,TRBJ2-3,TRBD2,NA,TRBV4-2
TGCGCCAGCAGCCAAGAGATTTACAGGGGTCAAGAGACCCAGTACTTC,CASSQEIYRGQETQYF,TRBJ2-5,TRBD1,NA,TRBV4-3
TGCGCCAGCAGCTTAGACTTGGGTGGCGGTGGAAACACCATATATTTT,CASSLDLGGGGNTIYF,TRBJ1-3,NA,few,TRBV5-1
TGTGCCAGCAGCGTAGATTCTCGAGGGAACACTGAAGCTTTCTTT,CASSVDSRGNTEAFF,TRBJ1-1,NA,NA,TRBV9
TGTGCCTGGAGTGTATCAGGTGGAGAGACCCAGTACTTC,CAWSVSGGETQYF,TRBJ2-5,NA,NA,TRBV30
TGCAGCGTTGAAGCTGAGGGCGCCAGCTCCTACGAGCAGTACTTC,CSVEAEGASSYEQYF,TRBJ2-7,NA,NA,TRBV29-1
TGTGCCAGCAGACCCTGGCGTGGGACAAGGAGCTCCTACGAGCAGTACTTC,CASRPWRGTRSSYEQYF,TRBJ2-7,NA,NA,TRBV5-8
TGCAGCGTTGAAAATAGGGGGACAAACTACAATGAGCAGTTCTTC,CSVENRGTNYNEQFF,TRBJ2-1,NA,NA,TRBV29-1
TGCAGCACTAGACTAGCGGGGAGGCAAGAGACCCAGTACTTC,CSTRLAGRQETQYF,TRBJ2-5,TRBD2,NA,TRBV29-1
TGCGCCAGCAGCTACGACAGGGAGGTCGATGAGCAGTTCTTC,CASSYDREVDEQFF,TRBJ2-1,NA,NA,TRBV5-1